The rows below give T cell receptor beta chains drawn from one sample of a study of neurological immune-mediated disorders. TCRdb itself ran the 5' RACE reads through MiXCR, one entry per CDR3 protein. Of roughly 62,000 distinct CDR3 sequences listed, under 3% are singletons. Sequencing was carried out using PBMCs. These receptors were taken from a man in his fifties or sixties with multiple sclerosis. Both conserved end residues are part of each CDR3. The order of the fields is D gene, V gene, clone size, J gene, CDR3 length, CDR3 protein, CDR3 DNA. The D gene is left open where the match is weak. A row's size may be missing; if present it is once, few, many or a size class.

>TRBD2|TRBV4-2|many|TRBJ2-7|15
CASSQEPGTSYEQYF
TGTGCCAGCAGCCAAGAGCCCGGGACTAGCTACGAGCAGTACTTC
>-|TRBV5-1|many|TRBJ2-5|15
CASSPGKGTQETQYF
TGCGCCAGCAGTCCCGGGAAGGGGACCCAAGAGACCCAGTACTTC
>-|TRBV10-2|many|TRBJ1-2|14
CASSEGRANYGYTF
TGCGCCAGCAGTGAAGGGAGAGCTAACTATGGCTACACCTTC
>TRBD1|TRBV20-1|many|TRBJ1-2|14
CSARGDSNFYGYTF
TGCAGTGCTAGGGGGGACAGTAATTTTTATGGCTACACCTTC
>-|TRBV20-1|many|TRBJ2-2|13
CSARGLRAGELFF
TGCAGTGCTAGAGGGCTGAGGGCCGGGGAGCTGTTTTTT
>-|TRBV6-2/TRBV6-3|many|TRBJ1-5|16
CASSPRGGFGNQPQHF
TGTGCCAGCAGCCCACGGGGTGGCTTTGGCAATCAGCCCCAGCATTTT
>-|TRBV9|many|TRBJ2-3|15
CASSPGYTSADTQYF
TGTGCCAGCAGCCCAGGATATACTTCCGCAGATACGCAGTATTTT
>TRBD1|TRBV6-5|many|TRBJ2-7|13
CASSSDRGHEQYF
TGTGCCAGCAGTTCCGACAGGGGGCACGAGCAGTACTTC
>TRBD2|TRBV20-1|many|TRBJ2-5|15
CSARDRTSGGETQYF
TGCAGTGCTAGAGACAGGACTAGCGGGGGAGAGACCCAGTACTTC
>TRBD1|TRBV20-1|medium-sized|TRBJ2-7|13
CSASTGKVYEQYF
TGCAGTGCCTCGACAGGGAAAGTCTACGAGCAGTACTTC
>TRBD1|TRBV18|many|TRBJ1-5|16
CASSRNTGGASQPQHF
TGTGCCAGCTCACGCAATACAGGGGGCGCGAGCCAGCCCCAGCATTTT
>TRBD2|TRBV5-1|many|TRBJ2-3|16
CASSLVGLAATDTQYF
TGCGCCAGCAGCTTGGTCGGTCTAGCGGCGACAGATACGCAGTATTTT
>-|TRBV5-4|many|TRBJ1-1|13
CASSLQGGTEAFF
TGTGCCAGCAGCTTGCAGGGAGGGACTGAAGCTTTCTTT
>-|TRBV29-1|many|TRBJ2-2|15
CSGRRGGRSTGELFF
TGCAGCGGCCGACGCGGTGGGAGGTCCACCGGGGAGCTGTTTTTT
>-|TRBV20-1|-|TRBJ1-1|16
CSARDSYSGTNTEAFF
TGCAGTGCTAGAGATTCTTATTCCGGGACGAACACTGAAGCTTTCTTT
>-|TRBV25-1|many|TRBJ1-6|15
CASSESFSYNSPLHF
TGTGCCAGCAGTGAATCGTTCTCCTATAATTCACCCCTCCACTTT
>TRBD1|TRBV20-1|many|TRBJ2-1|16
CSARMTGTGTLNEQFF
TGCAGTGCTAGGATGACCGGGACAGGGACACTGAATGAGCAGTTCTTC
>-|TRBV20-1|many|TRBJ2-7|12
CSASRDTYEQYF
TGCAGTGCTAGCCGGGATACCTACGAGCAGTACTTC